The 27 T cell receptor beta chains below come from one sample, sequenced in a study of cytomegalovirus exposure and HLA in healthy donors. It was with 60 Vbeta and 13 Jbeta primers that the PCR ran. Measured with immunoSEQ multiplex PCR; TCRdb has only the in-frame clones, and not every one. Of 180,000 or so clones in the sample, 60% to 85% were seen once. Sequencing was done on a sample of PBMCs. Receptor source: a female donor in good health and CMV-seronegative.

The chain joins TRBV6-1 to TRBJ1-2; perhaps TRBD1 as D (5 bases). Germline loops: CDR1 MNHNS, CDR2 SASEGT. There are 14 residues in the CDR3. Trimming removed 7 bases from V and 4 bases from J, with 16 bases in between. The DNA of the CDR3 is TGTGCCAGCACCGCAGGGCAGGCCCTCTATGGCTACACCTTC. This translates into CASTAGQALYGYTF.

The chain employs TRBV29-1 and TRBJ1-1; TRBD1 matches at 12 bases. Looked up from germline, CDR1 is SQVTM and CDR2 is ANQGSEA. The CDR3 length is 16 residues. The V segment lost 5 bases and the J segment 4 bases; nucleotides outside the gene matches: 11. Here the CDR3 DNA reads TGCAGCGTTCCCCCTCGGGACAGGGGGCATAGCACTGAAGCTTTCTTT. Residues: CSVPPRDRGHSTEAFF. The full variable domain, in which reference TRBV29-1 and TRBJ1-1 provide the parts outside the CDR3, is SAVISQKPSRDICQRGTSLTIQCQVDSQVTMMFWYRQQPGQSLTLIATANQGSEATYESGFVIDKFPISRPNLTFSTLTVSNMSPEDSSIYLCSVPPRDRGHSTEAFFGQGTRLTVV.

The chain is built from TRBV30 and TRBJ1-6; weak D call: TRBD1 (6 bases). With 2 bases removed from V and 7 bases from J, the gap between germline ends came to 15 bases. Germline V CDR1 and CDR2: GTSNPN, SVGIG (reference sequence). The CDR3 sequence is 15 residues long. The CDR3 reads CAWSPVQGWNSPLHF. CDR3 in DNA: TGTGCCTGGAGTCCGGTTCAGGGGTGGAATTCACCCCTCCACTTT.

Only one count was recorded for this clone. The V call is TRBV7-9, the J call TRBJ2-7; TRBD1 matches at 7 bases. The CDR3 sequence is 13 residues long. With 6 bases clipped from V and 6 bases from J, the junction kept 8 bases outside the gene matches. CDR1 and CDR2 (germline): SEHNR, FQNEAQ (reference sequence). The chain's CDR3 is CASSWDSRGEQYF. DNA for the CDR3: TGTGCCAGCAGTTGGGACAGCCGTGGCGAGCAGTACTTC.

This clone was counted between two and nine times. This chain links TRBV19 with TRBJ1-2; D is possibly TRBD1 (6 bases). CDR1 is LNHDA, CDR2 SQIVND, per germline (reference sequence). The V and J ends lost 6 bases and 4 bases respectively, with 15 bases between them. The CDR3 covers 14 residues. The CDR3 sequence: CASSQAGRGYGYTF. The CDR3 nucleotides are TGTGCCAGTAGCCAGGCGGGCAGGGGCTATGGCTACACCTTC.

This clone was seen only a few times. The chain has TRBV6-1 and TRBJ2-3, with TRBD1 matching over 8 bases. Germline V gene data show CDR1 as MNHNS and CDR2 as SASEGT. CDR3 length equals 15 residues. V lost 5 bases to trimming and J lost 5 bases; unmatched junction nucleotides: 9. CDR3 sequence reads: CASSTDRVTRDTQYF. Written as DNA, the CDR3 is TGTGCCAGCAGTACGGACAGGGTCACCCGAGATACGCAGTATTTT.

The sample holds one count of this clone. The genes are TRBV11-2 and TRBJ2-2; unclear D gene. V was trimmed by 1 base and J by 8 bases, leaving 11 bases between them. Germline loops: CDR1 SGHAT, CDR2 FQNNGV. CDR3 length: 14 amino acids. The CDR3 loop is CASSLGLRAGELFF. Here the CDR3 DNA reads TGTGCCAGCAGCTTAGGTCTGCGAGCGGGGGAGCTGTTTTTT.

This sequence joins TRBV6-5 and TRBJ2-1, with 10 bases lining up with TRBD1. Germline V gene data show CDR1 as MNHEY and CDR2 as SVGAGI. V shed 5 bases and J 8 bases; nucleotides not matched to a gene: 9. The CDR3 consists of 15 residues. Written as DNA, the CDR3 is TGTGCCAGCAGTACTCGGGACAGGGGCTTCGATGAGCAGTTCTTC. This sequence encodes CASSTRDRGFDEQFF.

This clone turned up a few times. The chain employs TRBV7-8 and TRBJ2-7, with a possible D match to TRBD1 (6 bases). The CDR3 runs 13 residues. The germline gives CDR1 SGHVS, CDR2 FQNEAQ. V shed 5 bases and J shed 4 bases, with 12 bases lying between them. CDR3 residues: CASSKDRNYEQYF. DNA of the CDR3: TGTGCCAGCAGCAAAGACAGGAATTACGAGCAGTACTTC. Full variable domain (rest looked up from reference TRBV7-8 and TRBJ2-7): GAGVSQSPRYKVAKRGQDVALRCDPISGHVSLFWYQQALGQGPEFLTYFQNEAQLDKSGLPSDRFFAERPEGSVSTLKIQRTQQEDSAVYLCASSKDRNYEQYFGPGTRLTVT.

The chain uses TRBV18 and TRBJ1-2, with D tentatively TRBD1 (6 bases). The germline V and J ends were trimmed by 3 bases and 6 bases, with 20 bases remaining between them. Per the germline V gene, CDR1 is KGHSH and CDR2 is LQKENI. The CDR3 totals 16 residues. The CDR3 here is CASSPVDGGLPNGYTF. CDR3 in DNA: TGTGCCAGCTCACCGGTTGATGGGGGCTTACCAAATGGCTACACCTTC.

V usage is TRBV4-1 and J usage is TRBJ1-1; D is uncertain. Germline V gene lookup returns CDR1 MGHRA and CDR2 YSYEKL. The CDR3 has 16 amino acids. V dropped 0 bases and J dropped 0 bases, with 11 bases sitting between them. CDR3 protein: CASSQEVEMVNTEAFF. The CDR3 DNA reads as TGCGCCAGCAGCCAAGAGGTGGAGATGGTGAACACTGAAGCTTTCTTT.

This chain joins TRBV7-6 and TRBJ2-5; a weak D match, TRBD2 (5 bases). This CDR3 comprises 13 residues. Germline CDR1 and CDR2: SGHVS and FNYEAQ. V lost 5 bases and J 5 bases, leaving 12 bases between the germline ends. The CDR3 region has the DNA TGTGCCAGCAGCCGAGGGAATGGCGAGACCCAGTACTTC. It translates to CASSRGNGETQYF.

This clone was seen just once. The chain is built from TRBV18 and TRBJ2-7; 7 bases align to TRBD1. Germline loops: CDR1 KGHSH, CDR2 LQKENI. The CDR3 totals 14 residues. With V trimmed by 0 bases and J by 5 bases, 4 bases remained unmatched. The CDR3 DNA sequence: TGTGCCAGCTCACCACCGACAGGGTTCGACGAGCAGTACTTC. Its protein is CASSPPTGFDEQYF.

This clone has just a few counts. The chain carries TRBV19 and TRBJ1-4; perhaps TRBD1 as D (6 bases). Germline V CDR1 and CDR2: LNHDA, SQIVND (reference sequence). This CDR3 spans 15 amino acids. The V gene lost 7 bases and the J gene lost 5 bases, with 17 bases spanning the gap. The CDR3 reads CASKSRAGVNEKLFF. CDR3 DNA: TGTGCCAGTAAAAGTCGGGCAGGGGTCAATGAAAAACTGTTTTTT.

The rearrangement joins TRBV5-4 to TRBJ1-6; TRBD1 matches 7 bases. Germline CDR1 SGHNT, CDR2 YYREEE (reference sequence). J lost 5 bases, V lost 3 bases, and 5 bases had no gene match. This CDR3 has 15 amino acids. CDR3 in amino acids: CASSSGQANNSPLHF. DNA for the CDR3: TGTGCCAGCAGCTCCGGACAGGCAAATAATTCACCCCTCCACTTT.

J is TRBJ1-1 and V is TRBV4-1, with TRBD1 identical over 8 bases. The germline V gene encodes CDR1 MGHRA and CDR2 YSYEKL. The CDR3 extends over 15 amino acids. V shed 4 bases and J 2 bases; nucleotides not matched to a gene: 6. The CDR3 region is CASSRTQGGNTEAFF. CDR3 sequence (DNA): TGCGCCAGCAGCCGAACACAGGGGGGAAACACTGAAGCTTTCTTT.

The rearrangement links TRBV27 to TRBJ1-1; 9 bases align to TRBD1. Germline V lookup: CDR1 MNHEY, CDR2 SMNVEV (reference sequence). J was trimmed by 6 bases and V by 4 bases; bases with no gene match: 9. CDR3 size: 15 residues. The CDR3 nucleotides are TGTGCCAGCAGTTCCCCGGGACAGGGACTCCCTGAAGCTTTCTTT. It specifies CASSSPGQGLPEAFF.

This clone has only a few counts. The chain combines TRBV11-3 with TRBJ2-5; D is unresolved. The V gene lost 5 bases and the J gene lost 5 bases, with 6 bases spanning the gap. CDR3 size: 11 residues. Looked up from germline, CDR1 is SGHNT and CDR2 is YENEEA. The CDR3 DNA is TGTGCCAGCAGCGCCCAGGAGACCCAGTACTTC. It specifies CASSAQETQYF. Together with reference TRBV11-3 and TRBJ2-5, the CDR3 gives the full variable domain: EAGVVQSPRYKIIEKKQPVAFWCNPISGHNTLYWYLQNLGQGPELLIRYENEEAVDDSQLPKDRFSAERLKGVDSTLKIQPAELGDSAVYLCASSAQETQYFGPGTRLLVL.

V usage is TRBV5-1 and J usage is TRBJ2-7; TRBD1 matches at 7 bases. The CDR3 has 14 amino acids. Per germline, CDR1 SGHRS and CDR2 YFSETQ. Trimming at V came to 2 bases and at J to 4 bases, leaving 6 bases not matched to a gene. The CDR3 here is CASSFRDSEYEQYF. The DNA for the CDR3 is TGCGCCAGCAGCTTCCGGGACAGCGAGTACGAGCAGTACTTC. Together with reference TRBV5-1 and TRBJ2-7, the CDR3 gives the full variable domain: KAGVTQTPRYLIKTRGQQVTLSCSPISGHRSVSWYQQTPGQGLQFLFEYFSETQRNKGNFPGRFSGRQFSNSRSEMNVSTLELGDSALYLCASSFRDSEYEQYFGPGTRLTVT.

This clone has a single count. This rearrangement joins TRBV7-9 to TRBJ1-4, with D perhaps matching TRBD1 (5 bases). In germline, CDR1 is SEHNR, CDR2 FQNEAQ (reference sequence). CDR3 size: 18 residues. V was clipped by 2 bases and J by 0 bases, with 16 bases between them. The chain's CDR3 is CASSLFWGSDATNEKLFF. The CDR3 DNA is TGTGCCAGCAGCTTATTTTGGGGCAGCGACGCAACTAATGAAAAACTGTTTTTT.

The rearrangement uses TRBV5-1 and TRBJ1-2; 12 bases agree with TRBD1. V lost 6 bases to trimming and J lost 11 bases; unmatched junction nucleotides: 8. From germline, CDR1 is SGHRS and CDR2 YFSETQ. The CDR3 runs 13 residues. CDR3 in DNA: TGCGCCAGCACCCAAGGGACAGGGGGCTGGTACACCTTC. Translation gives CASTQGTGGWYTF.

J is TRBJ1-1 and V is TRBV2, with TRBD1 identical over 9 bases. The V gene's germline CDR1 is SNHLY and CDR2 FYNNEI. J gave up 3 bases and V 8 bases, and 4 bases lay outside the gene matches. The CDR3 is 13 amino acids. CDR3 in amino acids: CASGRQGDTEAFF. The CDR3 bases are TGTGCCAGCGGGAGACAGGGGGACACTGAAGCTTTCTTT.

The rearrangement links TRBV5-5 to TRBJ1-1; D is uncertain. V lost 3 bases to trimming and J lost 5 bases, with 11 bases between them. Germline values: CDR1 SGHKS, CDR2 YYEKEE (reference sequence). This CDR3 comprises 13 residues. The CDR3 region is CASSSEERTEAFF. In DNA, the CDR3 is TGTGCCAGCAGCTCCGAGGAGAGGACTGAAGCTTTCTTT.

The chain links TRBV2 to TRBJ2-1, with 7 bases that match TRBD2. The CDR3 runs to 14 residues. The V gene end was trimmed by 11 bases and the J gene end by 6 bases; junction bases not matched to a gene: 13. The V gene's germline CDR1 is SNHLY and CDR2 FYNNEI. Here the CDR3 DNA reads TGTGCCTCCGGAGGGTGGGAGGGAGCCAATGAGCAGTTCTTC. This sequence encodes CASGGWEGANEQFF.

The rearrangement joins TRBV7-2 to TRBJ1-4, with 9 bases matching TRBD1. The CDR3 runs to 14 residues. Germline CDR1 and CDR2: SGHTA and FQGNSA. V trimming: 6 bases; J trimming: 7 bases; junction bases outside the gene matches: 6. The CDR3 DNA follows: TGTGCCAGCAGGGGGACAGGGAGGACTGAAAAACTGTTTTTT. Translated, it gives CASRGTGRTEKLFF.

This clone was found once. V usage is TRBV20-1 and J usage is TRBJ1-2; 8 bases are a match to TRBD1. Germline V gene sequence: CDR1 DFQATT, CDR2 SNEGSKA (reference sequence). The ends lost 7 bases at V and 6 bases at J; junction bases unmatched: 4. CDR3 length: 11 amino acids. The CDR3: CSGSTGDGYTF. The CDR3 bases are TGCAGTGGATCGACAGGGGATGGCTACACCTTC.

A single count supports this clone. The CDR3 loop reads CASTPARGGPGNEQFF. CDR3 coding DNA: TGTGCCAGCACCCCCGCGAGGGGAGGGCCCGGCAATGAGCAGTTCTTC. The rearrangement uses TRBV7-9 and TRBJ2-1, with TRBD2 matching over 7 bases. The CDR3 contains 16 residues. Germline assignment: CDR1 SEHNR and CDR2 FQNEAQ (reference sequence). The V gene end was trimmed by 7 bases and the J gene end by 6 bases; junction bases not matched to a gene: 15.